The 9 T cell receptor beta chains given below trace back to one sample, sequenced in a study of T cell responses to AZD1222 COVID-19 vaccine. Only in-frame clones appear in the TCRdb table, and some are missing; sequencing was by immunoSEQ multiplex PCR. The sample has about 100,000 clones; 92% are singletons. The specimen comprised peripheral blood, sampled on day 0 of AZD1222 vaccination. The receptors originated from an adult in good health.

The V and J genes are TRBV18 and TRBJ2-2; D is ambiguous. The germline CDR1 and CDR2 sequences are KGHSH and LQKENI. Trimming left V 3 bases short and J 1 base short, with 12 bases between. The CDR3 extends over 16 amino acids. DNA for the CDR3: TGTGCCAGCTCACCCAACTCCGCCCGGAACACCGGGGAGCTGTTTTTT. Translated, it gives CASSPNSARNTGELFF.

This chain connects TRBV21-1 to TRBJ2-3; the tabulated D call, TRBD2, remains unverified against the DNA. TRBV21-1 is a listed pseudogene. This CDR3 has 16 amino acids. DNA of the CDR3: TGTGCCAGAGGAAGAGTAGCGGGATCCCGCACAGATACGCAGTATTTT. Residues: CARGRVAGSRTDTQYF.

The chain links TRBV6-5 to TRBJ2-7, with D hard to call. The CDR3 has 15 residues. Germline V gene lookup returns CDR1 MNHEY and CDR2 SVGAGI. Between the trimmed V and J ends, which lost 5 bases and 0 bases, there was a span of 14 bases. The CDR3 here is CASSIQAADSYEQYF. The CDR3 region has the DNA TGTGCCAGCAGTATTCAGGCAGCAGACTCCTACGAGCAGTACTTC.

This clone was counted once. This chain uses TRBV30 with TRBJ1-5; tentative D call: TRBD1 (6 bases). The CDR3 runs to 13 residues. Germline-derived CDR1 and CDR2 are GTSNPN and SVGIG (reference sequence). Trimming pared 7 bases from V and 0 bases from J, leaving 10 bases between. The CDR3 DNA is TGTGCCTCCGGGGGCTATAGCAATCAGCCCCAGCATTTT. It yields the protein CASGGYSNQPQHF.

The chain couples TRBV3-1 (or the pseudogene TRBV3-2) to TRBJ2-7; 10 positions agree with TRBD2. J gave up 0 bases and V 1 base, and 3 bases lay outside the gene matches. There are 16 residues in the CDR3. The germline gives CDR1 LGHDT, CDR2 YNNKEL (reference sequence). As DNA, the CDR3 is TGTGCCAGCAGCCAAGGACTAGCGGGTTCCTCCTACGAGCAGTACTTC. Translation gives CASSQGLAGSSYEQYF.

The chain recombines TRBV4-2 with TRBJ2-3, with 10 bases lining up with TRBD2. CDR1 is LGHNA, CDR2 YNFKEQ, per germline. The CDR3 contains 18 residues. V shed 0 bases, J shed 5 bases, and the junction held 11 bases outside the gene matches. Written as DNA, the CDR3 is TGTGCCAGCAGCCAAGAGTCCGAGAGGGCTAGCGGGAGAGATACGCAGTATTTT. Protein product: CASSQESERASGRDTQYF.

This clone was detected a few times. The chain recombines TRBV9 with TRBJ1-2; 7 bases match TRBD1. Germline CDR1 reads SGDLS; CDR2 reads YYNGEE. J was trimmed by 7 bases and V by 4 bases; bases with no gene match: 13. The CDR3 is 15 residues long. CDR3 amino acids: CASSHPDREVSGYTF. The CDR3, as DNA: TGTGCCAGCAGCCATCCTGACAGGGAAGTTTCTGGCTACACCTTC.

This CDR3 is CASSLRSGDRGPAGELFF. CDR3 nucleotides: TGTGCCAGCAGTTTAAGGTCTGGGGACAGGGGGCCGGCCGGGGAGCTGTTTTTT. J is TRBJ2-2 and V is TRBV28; 12 bases agree with TRBD1. Germline V gives CDR1 MDHEN, CDR2 SYDVKM. CDR3 length: 18 residues. V was pared by 2 bases and J by 6 bases, with 10 bases of the junction left unmatched.

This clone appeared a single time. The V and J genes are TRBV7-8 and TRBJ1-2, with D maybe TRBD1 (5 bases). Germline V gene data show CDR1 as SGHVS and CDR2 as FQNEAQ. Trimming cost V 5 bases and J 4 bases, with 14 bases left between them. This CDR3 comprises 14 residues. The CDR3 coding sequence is TGTGCCAGCAGCCAGCAGGGTTGGGGCTATGGCTACACCTTC. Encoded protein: CASSQQGWGYGYTF.